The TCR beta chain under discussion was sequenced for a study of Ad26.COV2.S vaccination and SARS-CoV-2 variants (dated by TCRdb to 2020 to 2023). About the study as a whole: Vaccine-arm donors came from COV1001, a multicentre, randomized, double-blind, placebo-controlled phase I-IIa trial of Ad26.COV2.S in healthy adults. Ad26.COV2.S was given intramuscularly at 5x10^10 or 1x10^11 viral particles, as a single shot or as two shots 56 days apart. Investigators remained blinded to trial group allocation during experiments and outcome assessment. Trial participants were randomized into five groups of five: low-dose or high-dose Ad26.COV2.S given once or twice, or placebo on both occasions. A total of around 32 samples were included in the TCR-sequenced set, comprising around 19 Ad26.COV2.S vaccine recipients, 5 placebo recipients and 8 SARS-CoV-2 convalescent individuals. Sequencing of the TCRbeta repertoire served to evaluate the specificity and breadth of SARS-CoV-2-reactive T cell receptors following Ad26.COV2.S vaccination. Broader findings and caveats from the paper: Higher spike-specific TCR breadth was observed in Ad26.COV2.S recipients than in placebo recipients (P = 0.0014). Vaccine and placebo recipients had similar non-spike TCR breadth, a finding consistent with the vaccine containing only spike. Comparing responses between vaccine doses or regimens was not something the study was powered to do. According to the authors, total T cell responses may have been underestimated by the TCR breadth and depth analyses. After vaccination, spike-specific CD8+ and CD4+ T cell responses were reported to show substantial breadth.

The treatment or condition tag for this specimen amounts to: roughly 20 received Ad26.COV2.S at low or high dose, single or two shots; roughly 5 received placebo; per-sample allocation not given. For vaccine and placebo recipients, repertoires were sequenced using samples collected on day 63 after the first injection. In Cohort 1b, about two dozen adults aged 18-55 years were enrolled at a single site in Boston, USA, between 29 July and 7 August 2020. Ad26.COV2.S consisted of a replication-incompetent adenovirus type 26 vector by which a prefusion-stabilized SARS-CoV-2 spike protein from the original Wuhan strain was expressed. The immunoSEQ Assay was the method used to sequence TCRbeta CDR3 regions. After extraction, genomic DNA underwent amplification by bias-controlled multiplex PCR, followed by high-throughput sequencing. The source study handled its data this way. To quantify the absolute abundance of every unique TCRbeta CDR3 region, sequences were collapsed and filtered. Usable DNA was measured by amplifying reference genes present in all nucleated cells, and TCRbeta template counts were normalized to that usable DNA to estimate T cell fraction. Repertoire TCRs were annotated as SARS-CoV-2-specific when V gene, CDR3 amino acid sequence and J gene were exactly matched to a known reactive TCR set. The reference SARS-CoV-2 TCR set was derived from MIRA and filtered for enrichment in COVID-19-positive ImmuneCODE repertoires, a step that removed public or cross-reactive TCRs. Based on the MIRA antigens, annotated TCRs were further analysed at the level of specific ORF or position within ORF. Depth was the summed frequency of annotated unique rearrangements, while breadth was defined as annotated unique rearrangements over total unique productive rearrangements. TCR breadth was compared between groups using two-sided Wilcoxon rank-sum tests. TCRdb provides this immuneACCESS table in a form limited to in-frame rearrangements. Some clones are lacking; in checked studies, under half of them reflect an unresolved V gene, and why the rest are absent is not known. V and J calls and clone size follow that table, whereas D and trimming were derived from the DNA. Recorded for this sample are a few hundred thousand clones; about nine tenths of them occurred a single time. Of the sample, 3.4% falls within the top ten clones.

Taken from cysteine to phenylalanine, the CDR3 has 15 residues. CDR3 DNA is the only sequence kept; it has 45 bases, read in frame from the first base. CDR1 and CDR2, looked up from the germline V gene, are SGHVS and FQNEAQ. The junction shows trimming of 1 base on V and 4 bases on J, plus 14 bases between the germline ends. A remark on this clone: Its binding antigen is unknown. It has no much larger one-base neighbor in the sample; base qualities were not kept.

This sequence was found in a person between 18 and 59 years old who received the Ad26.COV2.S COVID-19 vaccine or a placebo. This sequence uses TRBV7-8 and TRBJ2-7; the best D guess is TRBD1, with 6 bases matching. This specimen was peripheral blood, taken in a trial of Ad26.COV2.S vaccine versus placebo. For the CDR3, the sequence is CASSLVPGVIYEQYF. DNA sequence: TGTGCCAGCAGCTTAGTGCCAGGGGTCATTTACGAGCAGTACTTC.